The source of this T cell receptor (beta chain) is a study of Ad26.COV2.S vaccination and SARS-CoV-2 variants. Generated by immunoSEQ multiplex PCR, the TCRdb table keeps only in-frame clones and is missing some. The sample records approximately 350,000 clones, around 87% being singletons. CDR1 and CDR2 from the germline V gene are SGHAT and FQNNGV. V lost 1 base and J lost 2, with 17 bases in between. The CDR3 runs to 18 residues. Treatment defined: some 20 received Ad26.COV2.S at low or high dose, single or two shots; a few received placebo; per-sample allocation not given. Day 63 following the first vaccine or placebo injection was when the samples were taken.

This specimen consisted of peripheral blood, obtained in a trial of Ad26.COV2.S vaccine versus placebo. This chain uses TRBV11-2 with TRBJ2-2; D possibly matches TRBD1 or TRBD2 (5 bases each). The TCR originated in a person aged 18-60 years who received the Ad26.COV2.S COVID-19 vaccine or a placebo. The CDR3 nucleotides read TGTGCCAGCAGCTTAGTTGCAGGGACCCCTCTTAACACCGGGGAGCTGTTTTTT. Translating it yields CASSLVAGTPLNTGELFF.